What follows is one T cell receptor (beta chain) and its context. Its target is not known. V lost 0 bases to trimming and J lost 5 bases; unmatched junction nucleotides: 4. Germline V lookup: CDR1 MNHEY, CDR2 SVGEGT. The CDR3 consists of 17 residues. TRB rearrangements spanning V, D and J were amplified using mixed TRB-A/B primers. TCRdb passed the multiplex PCR reads through MiXCR, listing each CDR3 protein once. The data contain 600 to 650 distinct CDR3 sequences, 45% to 60% of them singletons. Amplification of TCR beta used genomic DNA extracted from peripheral blood. The entry originates in a study of T cell repertoires in aging, cancer and after chemotherapy. About the research overall: Healthy donor repertoires were recorded over several months to years and showed clear clonal overlap.

Study-wide results and caveats: Untreated cancer patients had significantly lower blood TCR diversity than age-matched healthy donors. No conclusions about immunological memory after chemotherapy can be drawn from the repertoire data.

V and J are TRBV6-2 or TRBV6-3 and TRBJ2-3; TRBD2 aligns across 14 bases. The TCR originated in a human donor in good health. The sequenced sample was blood. The CDR3 DNA follows: TGTGCCAGCAGTTACTCGGGACTAGCGGGGGAATTAGATACGCAGTATTTT. Protein sequence: CASSYSGLAGELDTQYF.